This T cell receptor beta chain was obtained from a study of shared clonotypes between healthy human individuals. Study donors comprised healthy, HIV-negative adults devoid of recent acute infection or vaccination. Deep-level settings were used for running the assay. Unsorted PBMC DNA was run through sequencing on ten immunoSEQ deep assay plates. In the original processing: From ImmunoSEQ came sequences covering only the junction and carrying no quality scores, so filtering differed. Sequencing was performed with immunoSEQ multiplex PCR; in TCRdb, only in-frame clones are kept and a portion is missing. That table furnishes V, J and clone size, whereas the DNA furnished D and trimming. The sample records hundreds of thousands of clones, 70% to 80% being singletons. Sequenced material: PBMCs. The source is a middle-aged woman in good health. Some clones in this sample may be carry-over from other donors' samples.

CDR3 region: CASSPGTSGLYNEQFF. The CDR3 DNA is TGTGCCAGCAGCCCTGGAACTAGCGGACTGTACAATGAGCAGTTCTTC. The chain uses TRBV5-4 and TRBJ2-1; 8 bases map to TRBD2. After removal of 4 bases from V and 4 bases from J, the junction contained 10 bases not matched to a gene. The CDR3 sequence is 16 residues long. In germline, CDR1 is SGHNT, CDR2 YYREEE (reference sequence).